The text below deals with one TCR beta chain. The data originate from a study of blood T cell repertoires in COVID-19. At the level of the study: Material from acute and convalescent COVID-19 was sourced from the United States, Italy and Spain. T cells, B-cell-depleted T cells, or PBMCs supplied cDNA or gDNA.

Germline V lookup: CDR1 LGHDT, CDR2 YNNKEL (reference sequence). The V gene end was trimmed by 4 bases and the J gene end by 9 bases; junction bases not matched to a gene: 3. CDR3 size: 14 residues. Per the original data handling: Reference gene primer amplification yielded estimated nucleated cell counts. Here immunoSEQ multiplex PCR was the method, and the copy in TCRdb shows in-frame clones only, minus some. V, J and clone size derive from that table, while D and trimming were established from the DNA sequence. Of about 260,000 clones in the sample, around four fifths were seen once. The receptor was derived from an elderly woman with acute or convalescent COVID-19. The rearrangement joins TRBV3-1 (or the pseudogene TRBV3-2) to TRBJ1-6; TRBD1 matches 10 bases. Sequenced material: peripheral blood. CDR3 amino acids: CASSLGQGRSPLHF. In DNA form, the CDR3 reads TGTGCCAGCAGCCTGGGACAGGGGCGTTCACCCCTCCACTTT.